The 7 T cell receptor beta chains presented below share a single source sample, sequenced in a study of shared clonotypes between healthy human individuals. Assay: immunoSEQ multiplex PCR; the TCRdb copy retains only in-frame clones and omits some. In the table there are 2 million or so clones, around 96% of which are singletons. CD45RO negativity and positive selection for CCR7 defined naive CD8 cells, a population that excluded terminally differentiated effector memory CD45RA+ cells. Sequences were obtained from naive CD8+ T cells sorted from blood. The source of these receptors is a man aged 18 to 35 in good health.

The chain has TRBV27 and TRBJ2-5; D is ambiguous. Trimming pared 3 bases from V and 5 bases from J, leaving 10 bases between. Germline V lookup: CDR1 MNHEY, CDR2 SMNVEV (reference sequence). This CDR3 comprises 13 residues. CDR3 DNA sequence: TGTGCCAGCAGTTTTGCCCCCGGTGAGACCCAGTACTTC. This gives the protein CASSFAPGETQYF.

The chain recombines TRBV6-1 with TRBJ2-3; D possibly corresponds to TRBD2 (6 bases). The CDR3 extends over 15 amino acids. Germline values: CDR1 MNHNS, CDR2 SASEGT. The V end lost 2 bases, the J end lost 2 bases, and 11 bases lay between the germline ends. In DNA, the CDR3 is TGTGCCAGCAGTGAATCTCGGGAGATCACAGATACGCAGTATTTT. Protein: CASSESREITDTQYF.

This chain connects TRBV27 to TRBJ2-7; D gene unclear. This CDR3 spans 15 amino acids. V lost 4 bases to trimming and J lost 2 bases, with 15 bases between them. CDR1 is MNHEY, CDR2 SMNVEV, per germline (reference sequence). The CDR3: CASSYSPRLTYEQYF. The CDR3 DNA sequence: TGTGCCAGCAGTTATTCTCCGCGATTAACCTACGAGCAGTACTTC.

This clone was observed once. This chain links TRBV13 with TRBJ2-1, with D tentatively TRBD2 (6 bases). Trimming stripped 4 bases from V and 5 bases from J, with 6 bases between. The CDR3 has 12 amino acids. CDR1 and CDR2 (germline): PRHDT, FYEKMQ (reference sequence). The CDR3 loop reads CASSWGDNEQFF. DNA for the CDR3: TGTGCCAGCAGCTGGGGGGACAATGAGCAGTTCTTC.

V and J are TRBV11-2 and TRBJ1-2; 8 positions match TRBD1. The junction had 2 bases not matched to a gene; V was cut back by 5 bases and J by 3 bases. The CDR3 consists of 13 residues. Germline-derived CDR1 and CDR2 are SGHAT and FQNNGV. CDR3 in DNA: TGTGCCAGCAGCGAGACAGGGGACTATGGCTACACCTTC. Translating gives CASSETGDYGYTF.

This chain joins TRBV5-6 and TRBJ2-7; 10 nucleotides line up with TRBD1. CDR1 is SGHDT and CDR2 is YYEEEE in the germline V gene. V dropped 0 bases and J dropped 3; count of bases not matched to a gene: 3. This CDR3 is built from 15 residues. CDR3 sequence: CASSLETGGLYEQYF. The CDR3 DNA follows: TGTGCCAGCAGCTTGGAGACAGGGGGCCTCTACGAGCAGTACTTC.

The chain employs TRBV7-9 and TRBJ2-7, with no clear D. Trimming shortened V by 4 bases and J by 4 bases, and 8 bases separated the two germline ends. This CDR3 has 12 amino acids. Germline CDR1 is SEHNR and CDR2 is FQNEAQ (reference sequence). The CDR3 region has the DNA TGTGCCAGCAGCTCACACCATTACGAGCAGTACTTC. It is translated as CASSSHHYEQYF.